The present T cell receptor beta chain was sequenced within a study of radiation and T cells in renal cell carcinoma. Treatment denoted: 15 Gy SBRT to primary tumor, nephrectomy 4 weeks later. TCRdb's table, derived via immunoSEQ multiplex PCR, lists solely in-frame clones and lacks some. The sample lists around 19,000 clones, about 54% occurring once. The material sequenced was tumor tissue, taken from a patient whose treatment included radiotherapy and nephrectomy. The TCR sequence derives from a man in his fifties with renal cell carcinoma.

The CDR3 DNA reads as TGTGCCAGCAACCTAGACAGGGCCTATGGCTACACCTTC. Protein product: CASNLDRAYGYTF. This chain uses TRBV6-6 with TRBJ1-2, with 7 bases that match TRBD1. The junction had 6 bases not matched to a gene; V was cut back by 7 bases and J by 4 bases. Germline lookup yields CDR1 MNHNY and CDR2 SVGAGI (reference sequence). The CDR3 runs 13 residues.